What follows are 26 T cell receptor beta chains derived from one specimen sequenced in a study of blood T cell repertoires in COVID-19. Sequencing used immunoSEQ multiplex PCR; TCRdb keeps in-frame clones, though not all of them. The data contain about 140,000 clones, 75% to 90% of them singletons. Input material: peripheral blood. All receptors come from a woman between 55 and 75 years old with active COVID-19.

V gene TRBV5-1 combines with J gene TRBJ2-7; 9 bases agree with TRBD1. The CDR3 is 15 amino acids. Trimming cost V 0 bases and J 3 bases; bases outside gene matches: 4. CDR1 and CDR2 (germline): SGHRS, YFSETQ. The DNA of the CDR3 is TGCGCCAGCAGCTTGGCGGGACAGGGTGGCTACGAGCAGTACTTC. Amino acids: CASSLAGQGGYEQYF.

This chain uses TRBV4-2 with TRBJ2-3; 12 positions agree with TRBD2. In germline, CDR1 is LGHNA, CDR2 YNFKEQ. CDR3 length: 16 amino acids. V shed 0 bases, J shed 6 bases, and the junction held 4 bases outside the gene matches. The CDR3 sequence is CASSQELAGGYDTQYF. The DNA for the CDR3 is TGTGCCAGCAGCCAAGAACTAGCGGGAGGTTACGATACGCAGTATTTT.

The chain recombines TRBV6-5 with TRBJ2-2; TRBD1 agrees at 12 bases. CDR3 length: 16 amino acids. The V gene's germline CDR1 is MNHEY and CDR2 SVGAGI. With 4 bases clipped from V and 7 bases from J, the junction kept 7 bases outside the gene matches. The CDR3: CASSSAGQGAYGELFF. The CDR3 nucleotides read TGTGCCAGCAGTTCGGCGGGACAGGGGGCTTACGGGGAGCTGTTTTTT.

This chain links TRBV6-5 with TRBJ1-2; TRBD1 matches 8 bases. This CDR3 has 14 residues. Germline trimming cut 2 bases from V and 4 bases from J; bases unmatched to any gene: 3. Germline V CDR1 and CDR2: MNHEY, SVGAGI. The CDR3 loop reads CASSYDRGIYGYTF. In DNA form, the CDR3 reads TGTGCCAGCAGTTACGACAGGGGTATCTATGGCTACACCTTC.

This clone was observed a single time. The CDR3 sequence is CASSLVGFRGGSPLHF. The CDR3 DNA sequence: TGTGCCAGCAGTTTGGTGGGGTTCAGGGGTGGCTCACCCCTCCACTTT. The chain has TRBV28 and TRBJ1-6; TRBD1 might be the D (6 bases). The ends were cut back, 3 bases at V and 10 bases at J, with 19 bases in the middle. Per the germline V gene, CDR1 is MDHEN and CDR2 is SYDVKM. The CDR3 consists of 16 residues.

This chain connects TRBV9 to TRBJ1-1; unclear D gene. Per germline, CDR1 SGDLS and CDR2 YYNGEE. Trimming took off 5 bases at V and 0 bases at J, with 8 bases between the two ends. The CDR3 is 13 residues long. The CDR3: CASSFELNTEAFF. DNA of the CDR3: TGTGCCAGCAGTTTTGAGTTGAACACTGAAGCTTTCTTT.

The genes are TRBV4-3 and TRBJ2-1; D is uncertain. The CDR3 spans 13 residues. V lost 2 bases to trimming and J lost 10 bases, with 12 bases between them. Germline CDR1 LGHNA, CDR2 YSLEER. CDR3 nucleotides: TGCGCCAGCAGCCAAACCACTGAGCTAGAGCAGTTCTTC. This encodes CASSQTTELEQFF.

The chain combines TRBV6-2 or TRBV6-3 with TRBJ1-2; D remains unclear. CDR3 size: 12 residues. Per the germline V gene, CDR1 is MNHEY and CDR2 is SVGEGT. V lost 5 bases and J lost 2, with 6 bases in between. CDR3 nucleotides: TGTGCCAGCAGTGGGCTAAACTATGGCTACACCTTC. Protein product: CASSGLNYGYTF.

This chain connects TRBV7-3 to TRBJ1-2; TRBD1 matches at 9 bases. The V and J ends lost 5 bases and 5 bases, in that order; junction bases with no gene match: 9. The CDR3 runs 15 residues. CDR1 is SGHTA and CDR2 is FQGTGA in the germline V gene. In DNA form, the CDR3 reads TGTGCCAGCAGCCCGTCCGGGACAGGGCGATATGGCTACACCTTC. This gives the protein CASSPSGTGRYGYTF.

The sample holds a few counts of this clone. One junction end disagrees with the germline gene, perhaps due to a read error. The V and J genes are TRBV10-2 and TRBJ1-1, with D perhaps TRBD1 (6 bases). Looked up from germline, CDR1 is WSHSY and CDR2 is SAAADI. The CDR3 length is 12 residues. CDR3 DNA sequence: TGCGCCAGCAGTGCGGGACACACCGAAGCTTTCTTT. Its translation: CASSAGHTEAFF.

The chain has TRBV5-1 and TRBJ1-6, with TRBD1 identical over 7 bases. The CDR3 loop spans 14 amino acids. Per germline, CDR1 SGHRS and CDR2 YFSETQ. V was clipped by 0 bases and J by 10 bases; unmatched bases: 4. CDR3 protein: CASSLEGARSPLHF. Here the CDR3 DNA reads TGCGCCAGCAGCTTGGAGGGGGCTCGATCACCCCTCCACTTT.

The rearrangement uses TRBV4-3 and TRBJ1-6; D is unclear. V gave up 0 bases and J gave up 7 bases, with 10 bases separating them. This CDR3 has 15 residues. Germline V gene lookup returns CDR1 LGHNA and CDR2 YSLEER. The CDR3 here is CASSQEGSLNSPLHF. In nucleotides, the CDR3 is TGCGCCAGCAGCCAAGAGGGCAGCTTAAATTCACCCCTCCACTTT.

The chain uses TRBV6-2 or TRBV6-3 and TRBJ2-1; weak D call: TRBD2 (6 bases). The CDR3 totals 16 residues. Germline V gene lookup returns CDR1 MNHEY and CDR2 SVGEGT. V lost 4 bases to trimming and J lost 3 bases, with 16 bases between them. CDR3 protein: CASSWTGTRGYNEQFF. For the CDR3, the DNA is TGTGCCAGCAGTTGGACCGGGACTCGCGGCTACAATGAGCAGTTCTTC.

The V gene is TRBV5-1, the J gene TRBJ2-6; 8 bases are a match to TRBD1. This CDR3 spans 17 amino acids. J lost 0 bases, V lost 6 bases, and 8 bases had no gene match. CDR1 is SGHRS, CDR2 YFSETQ, per germline. The chain's CDR3 is CASTGGAFSSGANVLTF. CDR3 coding DNA: TGCGCCAGCACAGGGGGCGCTTTCAGCTCTGGGGCCAACGTCCTGACTTTC.

The chain combines TRBV6-2 or TRBV6-3 with TRBJ1-2; D perhaps matches TRBD1 (5 bases). Germline CDR1 is MNHEY and CDR2 is SVGEGT. The CDR3 contains 13 residues. Trimming cost V 0 bases and J 5 bases, with 7 bases left between them. CDR3 loop: CASSYSGGYGYTF. The CDR3 DNA reads TGTGCCAGCAGTTACTCCGGGGGGTATGGCTACACCTTC.

This chain uses TRBV7-9 with TRBJ2-3; possible D gene TRBD1, 7 bases. Germline V gene lookup returns CDR1 SEHNR and CDR2 FQNEAQ (reference sequence). The CDR3 sequence is 15 residues long. Between the trimmed V and J ends, which lost 6 bases and 2 bases, there was a span of 15 bases. The CDR3 is CASRRGGGHTDTQYF. As DNA, the CDR3 is TGTGCCAGCAGAAGAGGAGGGGGCCACACAGATACGCAGTATTTT.

The J gene is TRBJ2-1, the V gene TRBV5-1; a weak D match, TRBD1 (5 bases). CDR1 is SGHRS, CDR2 YFSETQ, per germline. The CDR3 covers 15 residues. Trimming removed 2 bases from V and 9 bases from J, with 18 bases in between. CDR3 DNA: TGCGCCAGCAGCTTCTCAGGGTCCGGATTTGGTGAGCAGTTCTTC. It translates to CASSFSGSGFGEQFF.

V usage is TRBV5-1 and J usage is TRBJ2-2; 15 bases map to TRBD2. After removal of 3 bases from V and 4 bases from J, the junction contained 1 base not matched to a gene. Germline V gene data show CDR1 as SGHRS and CDR2 as YFSETQ. The CDR3 sequence is 16 residues long. As DNA, the CDR3 is TGCGCCAGCAGCTGGGGACTAGCGGGGGGCACCGGGGAGCTGTTTTTT. Its translation is CASSWGLAGGTGELFF.

The chain carries TRBV11-2 and TRBJ1-1; unclear D gene. Germline CDR1 SGHAT, CDR2 FQNNGV. V was clipped by 2 bases and J by 1 base, with 8 bases between them. The CDR3 length is 14 residues. This CDR3 is CASSLTDRNTEAFF. CDR3 DNA sequence: TGTGCCAGCAGCTTAACAGATCGGAACACTGAAGCTTTCTTT.

The chain combines TRBV28 with TRBJ1-5; D gene unclear. Germline V gene lookup returns CDR1 MDHEN and CDR2 SYDVKM. This CDR3 comprises 16 residues. V shed 6 bases and J shed 0 bases, with 15 bases lying between them. The chain's CDR3 is CASRLPRIYSNQPQHF. The CDR3 DNA reads as TGTGCCAGCAGGCTCCCCAGGATTTATAGCAATCAGCCCCAGCATTTT. Full variable domain (outside the CDR3, taken from reference TRBV28 and TRBJ1-5): DVKVTQSSRYLVKRTGEKVFLECVQDMDHENMFWYRQDPGLGLRLIYFSYDVKMKEKGDIPEGYSVSREKKERFSLILESASTNQTSMYLCASRLPRIYSNQPQHFGDGTRLSIL.

The genes are TRBV7-8 and TRBJ1-1; 8 nucleotides match TRBD1. This CDR3 region has 12 residues. Germline CDR1 and CDR2: SGHVS and FQNEAQ. The ends lost 2 bases at V and 8 bases at J; junction bases unmatched: 1. DNA of the CDR3: TGTGCCAGCAGCTTAAGGACAGGGGAAGCTTTCTTT. It specifies CASSLRTGEAFF.

This sequence joins TRBV7-2 and TRBJ1-1; 10 bases are shared with TRBD1. Trimming took 4 bases from V and 5 from J; bases not matched to a gene: 4. Per germline, CDR1 SGHTA and CDR2 FQGNSA. The CDR3 is 14 residues long. DNA for the CDR3: TGTGCCAGCAGCTGGGGACAGGGGAGGACTGAAGCTTTCTTT. Residues: CASSWGQGRTEAFF.

The rearrangement uses TRBV6-2 or TRBV6-3 and TRBJ2-3, with D possibly TRBD2 on 6 matching bases. V dropped 2 bases and J dropped 1 base, with 25 bases sitting between them. CDR1 and CDR2 (germline): MNHEY, SVGEGT. This CDR3 has 20 residues. The CDR3 loop is CASSYRGSGRRDSRTDTQYF. The CDR3 bases are TGTGCCAGCAGTTACCGAGGGTCCGGGAGAAGGGATAGTCGCACAGATACGCAGTATTTT.

The chain employs TRBV5-1 and TRBJ2-3; 9 bases map to TRBD2. CDR1 is SGHRS and CDR2 is YFSETQ in the germline V gene. V shed 1 base, J shed 2 bases, and the junction held 5 bases outside the gene matches. There are 16 residues in the CDR3. Here the CDR3 reads CASSLRSSGNTDTQYF. The CDR3 DNA sequence: TGCGCCAGCAGCTTGCGGTCTAGCGGGAACACAGATACGCAGTATTTT.

Here the CDR3 reads CASSRGHGNSGANVLTF. Here the CDR3 DNA reads TGCGCCAGCAGCCGGGGCCATGGTAACTCTGGGGCCAACGTCCTGACTTTC. This sequence joins TRBV4-1 and TRBJ2-6, with D perhaps matching TRBD1 (5 bases). V gave up 4 bases and J gave up 0 bases, with 13 bases separating them. This CDR3 is built from 17 residues. In germline, CDR1 is MGHRA, CDR2 YSYEKL.

This chain links TRBV15 with TRBJ1-5; no clear D gene. The V gene lost 0 bases and the J gene lost 2 bases, with 5 bases spanning the gap. Per germline, CDR1 LNHNV and CDR2 YYDKDF (reference sequence). The CDR3 length is 14 residues. The CDR3 DNA reads TGTGCCACCAGCAGAGAATCGGGCAATCAGCCCCAGCATTTT. Translation: CATSRESGNQPQHF.